Listed below are T cell receptor beta chains from one sample, sequenced in a study of shared clonotypes between healthy human individuals. Assay used: immunoSEQ multiplex PCR; TCRdb lists only in-frame clones, some missing. The repertoire holds around 1.1 million clones, with about 80% as singletons. Sequenced: memory CD4+ T cells from PBMCs. These receptors were collected from a man younger than 30 in good health. Some clones in this sample may be carry-over from other donors' samples. Each CDR3 is given with its conserved first and last residue. D genes are given only for firm matches. Some rows mark clone size as missing; the rest say once, few, many or name a class of expanded clone.

j_gene | abundance | d_gene | v_gene | CDR3aa | CDR3nt
TRBJ2-7 | . | . | TRBV6-1 | CASSVKSTSYEQYF | TGTGCCAGCAGTGTCAAATCCACCTCCTACGAGCAGTACTTC
TRBJ1-6 | . | . | TRBV6-6 | CADLSDRDSPLHF | TGTGCCGATCTCAGCGATAGGGATTCACCCCTCCACTTT
TRBJ2-7 | . | . | TRBV6-1 | CASIGKGRYEQYF | TGTGCCAGCATAGGGAAAGGGAGGTACGAGCAGTACTTC
TRBJ2-1 | few | TRBD2 | TRBV7-3 | CASSRGLAGESYNEQFF | TGTGCCAGCAGCCGTGGACTAGCGGGAGAGTCCTACAATGAGCAGTTCTTC
TRBJ2-5 | . | TRBD2 | TRBV5-1 | CASSLVAGVVETQYF | TGCGCCAGCAGCTTGGTGGCGGGGGTAGTAGAGACCCAGTACTTC
TRBJ2-7 | . | . | TRBV18 | CASSQATANEQYF | TGTGCCAGCTCACAAGCGACGGCCAACGAGCAGTACTTC
TRBJ2-1 | . | . | TRBV7-6 | CASSPTPSGYNEQFF | TGTGCCAGCAGTCCCACCCCCAGCGGATACAATGAGCAGTTCTTC
TRBJ2-1 | . | TRBD2 | TRBV4-1 | CASSRSGTLNEQFF | TGCGCCAGCAGCCGAAGCGGGACCCTCAATGAGCAGTTCTTC
TRBJ1-1 | . | . | TRBV5-1 | CASSLGYTEAFF | TGCGCCAGCAGCTTGGGTTATACTGAAGCTTTCTTT
TRBJ2-1 | . | TRBD2 | TRBV14 | CASSQESASGIFFWNEQFF | TGTGCCAGCAGCCAAGAGTCGGCCAGCGGGATTTTCTTCTGGAATGAGCAGTTCTTC
TRBJ2-7 | . | . | TRBV7-9 | CASSPRGSGISYEQYF | TGTGCCAGCAGCCCCCGGGGTAGCGGAATCTCCTACGAGCAGTACTTC
TRBJ2-1 | many | TRBD2 | TRBV18 | CASSPRALAGVNEQFF | TGTGCCAGCTCACCACGGGCTCTAGCGGGAGTCAATGAGCAGTTCTTC
TRBJ2-5 | . | . | TRBV6-1 | CASSEWRAGPEETQYF | TGTGCCAGCAGTGAATGGAGGGCCGGACCGGAGGAGACCCAGTACTTC
TRBJ2-5 | . | . | TRBV29-1 | CSVETAGETQYF | TGCAGCGTTGAAACAGCTGGAGAGACCCAGTACTTC
TRBJ2-3 | . | TRBD1 | TRBV14 | CASSQGTGGRTDTQYF | TGTGCCAGCAGCCAAGGGACAGGGGGCAGGACAGATACGCAGTATTTT
TRBJ2-7 | . | . | TRBV5-6 | CASSLGGTEYEQYF | TGTGCCAGCAGCTTGGGAGGGACGGAATACGAGCAGTACTTC
TRBJ2-1 | . | . | TRBV29-1 | CSVANNNEQFF | TGCAGCGTTGCTAATAACAATGAGCAGTTCTTC
TRBJ2-7 | . | . | TRBV6-5 | CASSYSGPPVVHEQYF | TGTGCCAGCAGTTACTCCGGCCCCCCGGTGGTCCACGAGCAGTACTTC
TRBJ2-1 | once | TRBD1 | TRBV6-6 | CASGNRGIHNEQFF | TGTGCCAGCGGAAACAGGGGGATTCACAATGAGCAGTTCTTC
TRBJ1-1 | . | TRBD1 | TRBV7-2 | CASSTYTGGTEAFF | TGTGCCAGCAGCACTTACACAGGGGGCACTGAAGCTTTCTTT
TRBJ1-1 | once | . | TRBV6-1 | CASSDVNTEAFF | TGTGCCAGCAGTGATGTAAACACTGAAGCTTTCTTT
TRBJ1-1 | . | . | TRBV4-1 | CASSQGSQGLNTEAFF | TGCGCCAGCAGCCAAGGGTCCCAGGGATTGAACACTGAAGCTTTCTTT
TRBJ2-3 | . | . | TRBV30 | CAWSLLDTQYF | TGTGCCTGGAGTCTCTTAGATACGCAGTATTTT
TRBJ2-2 | . | . | TRBV11-3 | CASSLDGTVGELFF | TGTGCCAGCAGCTTAGATGGTACAGTCGGGGAGCTGTTTTTT
TRBJ2-1 | . | . | TRBV9 | CASSAGRYYNEQFF | TGTGCCAGCAGTGCCGGGCGGTACTACAATGAGCAGTTCTTC
TRBJ1-1 | . | . | TRBV2 | CASMGSLTGTEAFF | TGTGCCAGCATGGGCAGCCTAACGGGCACTGAAGCTTTCTTT
TRBJ1-5 | few | . | TRBV6-5 | CASSYRRNQPQHF | TGTGCCAGCAGTTACCGCCGCAATCAGCCCCAGCATTTT
TRBJ1-2 | . | . | TRBV5-1 | CASSSAAFDYGYTF | TGCGCCAGCAGCTCCGCGGCCTTTGACTATGGCTACACCTTC
TRBJ2-5 | . | . | TRBV14 | CASSPVYPQETQYF | TGTGCCAGCAGTCCCGTTTATCCCCAAGAGACCCAGTACTTC
TRBJ2-6 | . | . | TRBV19 | CASSGAGRRSGANVLTF | TGTGCCAGTAGTGGGGCGGGCAGGCGCTCTGGGGCCAACGTCCTGACTTTC
TRBJ2-7 | . | . | TRBV10-3 | CAGWREKQHEQYF | TGTGCCGGTTGGCGGGAAAAGCAACACGAGCAGTACTTC
TRBJ2-7 | few | TRBD2 | TRBV7-3 | CASSRSTSGLPYEQYF | TGTGCCAGCAGCCGGTCGACTAGCGGGCTTCCCTACGAGCAGTACTTC
TRBJ2-2 | . | TRBD2 | TRBV18 | CASSPGLANTGELFF | TGTGCCAGCTCACCGGGACTAGCCAACACCGGGGAGCTGTTTTTT
TRBJ2-5 | once | TRBD2 | TRBV7-2 | CASSSTGGKGETQYF | TGTGCCAGCAGCTCAACGGGGGGGAAGGGTGAGACCCAGTACTTC
TRBJ1-5 | few | . | TRBV30 | CAWSRGNQPQHF | TGTGCCTGGAGTAGAGGGAATCAGCCCCAGCATTTT
TRBJ2-3 | . | TRBD2 | TRBV6-5 | CASSSPSGFSTDTQYF | TGTGCCAGCAGTTCCCCTAGCGGGTTTAGCACAGATACGCAGTATTTT
TRBJ1-1 | few | TRBD1 | TRBV19 | CASSILRGQGNSNTEAFF | TGTGCCAGTAGTATATTGCGAGGACAGGGGAACTCGAACACTGAAGCTTTCTTT
TRBJ2-7 | . | TRBD2 | TRBV27 | CASSPEAGAWSYEQYF | TGTGCCAGCAGTCCGGAAGCGGGAGCCTGGTCTTACGAGCAGTACTTC
TRBJ1-2 | . | . | TRBV27 | CASSFSLRYGYTF | TGTGCCAGCAGTTTCAGTCTGCGCTATGGCTACACCTTC
TRBJ1-2 | . | . | TRBV28 | CASNMGRANYGYTF | TGTGCCAGCAACATGGGGAGGGCGAACTATGGCTACACCTTC